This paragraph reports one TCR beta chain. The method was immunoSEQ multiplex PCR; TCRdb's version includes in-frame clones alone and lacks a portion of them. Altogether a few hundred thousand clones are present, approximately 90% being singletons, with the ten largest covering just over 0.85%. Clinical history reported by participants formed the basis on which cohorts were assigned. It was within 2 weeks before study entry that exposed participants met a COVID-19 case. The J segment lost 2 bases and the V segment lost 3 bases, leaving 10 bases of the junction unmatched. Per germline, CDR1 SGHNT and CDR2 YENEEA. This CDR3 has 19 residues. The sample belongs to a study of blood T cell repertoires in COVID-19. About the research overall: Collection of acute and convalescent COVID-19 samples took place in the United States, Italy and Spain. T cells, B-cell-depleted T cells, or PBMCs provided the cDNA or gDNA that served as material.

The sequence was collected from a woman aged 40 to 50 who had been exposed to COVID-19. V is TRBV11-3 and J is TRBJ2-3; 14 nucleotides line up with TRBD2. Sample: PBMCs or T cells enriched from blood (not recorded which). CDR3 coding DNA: TGTGCCAGCAGCTTCCCGGGACTAGCGGGAGAGAGGTCCACAGATACGCAGTATTTT. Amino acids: CASSFPGLAGERSTDTQYF.